What follows are 25 T cell receptor beta chains derived from one specimen sequenced in a study of tumor-infiltrating lymphocytes in oesophageal squamous cell carcinoma. TCRdb re-derived calls from the PCR reads in MiXCR, one entry per CDR3 protein. Of under 20,000 distinct CDR3 sequences in the sample, under 40% are singletons; the top ten hold roughly 7%. Source material: blood. The source of these receptors is a male donor with esophageal squamous cell carcinoma.

The J gene is TRBJ1-2, the V gene TRBV7-2; no firm D call. Germline CDR1 reads SGHTA; CDR2 reads FQGNSA. Trimming took off 1 base at V and 7 bases at J, with 1 base between the two ends. There are 10 residues in the CDR3. CDR3 nucleotides: TGTGCCAGCAGCTTAGTTGGCTACACCTTC. Translating it yields CASSLVGYTF.

Of note for this clonotype: A single base separates this from a much larger clone, so it may be a read error. The rearrangement joins TRBV4-1 to TRBJ2-5, with 10 bases that match TRBD1. The J call is in doubt because the DNA end fits TRBJ2-1 better. The CDR3 has 13 amino acids. The germline V gene has CDR1 MGHRA and CDR2 YSYEKL. The CDR3 region has the DNA TGCGCCAGCAGCCGGGACAGGGGCCACGAGCAGTTCTTC. Its protein is CASSRDRGHEQFF.

The chain links TRBV6-2 or TRBV6-3 to TRBJ1-1; TRBD1 is a possible D gene (6 bases). Germline CDR1 and CDR2: MNHEY and SVGEGT. The CDR3 runs 14 residues. Trimming took off 5 bases at V and 10 bases at J, with 20 bases between the two ends. In DNA form, the CDR3 reads TGTGCCAGCAGTGAAAGTGGGGGAACAGGGACAGCTTTCTTT. Translation gives CASSESGGTGTAFF.

This clonotype was observed at least ten times. The chain uses TRBV5-5 and TRBJ1-2; 7 nucleotides agree with TRBD1. The CDR3 totals 12 residues. The ends lost 5 bases at V and 8 bases at J; junction bases unmatched: 6. In germline, CDR1 is SGHKS, CDR2 YYEKEE (reference sequence). This CDR3 is CASRQGLEGYTF. Written as DNA, the CDR3 is TGTGCCAGCAGACAGGGGCTGGAGGGCTACACCTTC.

Note on this clonotype: Because it lacks the conserved phenylalanine or tryptophan at the end, this CDR3 is likely a read error. The limits of the CDR3 on the DNA are not certain, so only TCRdb's listed CDR3 is given. The V and J genes are TRBV7-9 and TRBJ2-5. Counting both end residues, the CDR3 totals 16 amino acids. Germline V lookup: CDR1 SEHNR, CDR2 FQNEAQ (reference sequence). The CDR3 region is CASSLGSANYGYTFGS.

The V gene is TRBV11-2, the J gene TRBJ2-1; TRBD2 aligns across 7 bases. CDR3 length: 13 residues. Looked up from germline, CDR1 is SGHAT and CDR2 is FQNNGV. V dropped 6 bases and J dropped 6; count of bases not matched to a gene: 5. The DNA for the CDR3 is TGTGCCAGCAGTAGCGGGTGGGGCAATGAGCAGTTCTTC. Translated: CASSSGWGNEQFF.

This clonotype has more than one count but fewer than ten. No conserved phenylalanine or tryptophan is present at the end of the CDR3, so a read error is the likely explanation. The DNA is left out, because the CDR3 cannot be placed on it with certainty; the CDR3 is given as TCRdb lists it. This rearrangement joins TRBV12-3 or TRBV12-4 to TRBJ2-1; TRBD1, the table's D call, was not compared with the DNA. The CDR3 spans 10 residues, counting both ends. This chain's CDR3 is CASRRDRVRV.

In this sample, this clonotype is large. The chain has TRBV7-2 and TRBJ2-1; no clear D. The CDR3 is 14 amino acids. Trimming removed 1 base at V and 6 bases at J, with 10 bases between. Germline V lookup: CDR1 SGHTA, CDR2 FQGNSA. The CDR3: CASSLDRPGNEQFF. CDR3 sequence (DNA): TGTGCCAGCAGCTTAGATCGGCCGGGCAATGAGCAGTTCTTC. The variable domain in full, with the rest retrieved from reference TRBV7-2 and TRBJ2-1, is GAGVSQSPSNKVTEKGKDVELRCDPISGHTALYWYRQSLGQGLEFLIYFQGNSAPDKSGLPSDRFSAERTGGSVSTLTIQRTQQEDSAVYLCASSLDRPGNEQFFGPGTRLTVL.

This clonotype has a handful of counts. The chain is built from TRBV7-2 and TRBJ2-5; no definite D call. The length of the CDR3 is 14 residues. CDR1 and CDR2 (germline): SGHTA, FQGNSA. Trimming removed 2 bases from V and 5 bases from J, with 12 bases in between. The CDR3 loop reads CASSLSTAGETQYF. The CDR3 DNA reads as TGTGCCAGCAGCTTATCCACCGCCGGTGAGACCCAGTACTTC.

This clonotype was observed many times. V usage is TRBV5-5 and J usage is TRBJ1-1; maybe TRBD1 (5 bases). This CDR3 comprises 14 residues. Germline V lookup: CDR1 SGHKS, CDR2 YYEKEE (reference sequence). Trimming pared 3 bases from V and 3 bases from J, leaving 12 bases between. The CDR3, as DNA: TGTGCCAGCAGCTCCGGGTGGGGGGACACTGAAGCTTTCTTT. This gives the protein CASSSGWGDTEAFF.

The chain links TRBV6-8 to TRBJ2-3; a possible D gene is TRBD1 (5 bases). Germline CDR1 MNHGY, CDR2 SAAAGT. With 6 bases removed from V and 3 bases from J, the gap between germline ends came to 16 bases. The CDR3 is made up of 15 amino acids. The CDR3 DNA reads TGTGCCAGCAGATCAGGGTCAATTAGTACAGATACGCAGTATTTT. Amino acids: CASRSGSISTDTQYF.

This clonotype appeared many times. The rearrangement uses TRBV10-3 and TRBJ2-2; a possible D gene is TRBD2 (5 bases). Germline CDR1 reads ENHRY; CDR2 reads SYGVKD. The CDR3 contains 13 residues. Trimming took 9 bases from V and 1 from J, leaving 9 bases between them. CDR3 nucleotide sequence: TGTGCCATTTCCCGGGAGAACACCGGGGAGCTGTTTTTT. This codes for CAISRENTGELFF.

The chain uses TRBV10-3 and TRBJ2-5; 13 bases agree with TRBD2. TRBJ2-1 explains the end of the DNA better; the J call may be wrong. Germline CDR1 and CDR2: ENHRY and SYGVKD. This CDR3 region has 13 residues. CDR3: CATGLAGVREQFF. As DNA, the CDR3 is TGTGCCACCGGACTAGCGGGAGTACGCGAGCAGTTCTTC.

Concerning this clonotype itself: A read error is likely, as this CDR3 ends without the conserved phenylalanine or tryptophan. No DNA is shown, since the ends of the CDR3 on it are uncertain; the CDR3 is the one TCRdb lists. The chain combines TRBV6-1 with TRBJ2-3; TRBD1, the table's D call, was not compared with the DNA. The CDR3 spans 18 amino acids, including both terminal residues. The germline V gene has CDR1 MNHNS and CDR2 SASEGT. CDR3 sequence reads: CASSVGTGGSYNEQFFGP.

This clonotype came up many times. The V call is TRBV5-1, the J call TRBJ2-3; 10 bases are a match to TRBD2. CDR1 and CDR2 (germline): SGHRS, YFSETQ. The CDR3 runs to 16 residues. With V trimmed by 0 bases and J by 3 bases, 4 bases remained unmatched. Here the CDR3 DNA reads TGCGCCAGCAGCTTGGGGGCTAGCGGGAGAACAGATACGCAGTATTTT. It codes for CASSLGASGRTDTQYF.

This clonotype was detected many times. The V call is TRBV6-1, the J call TRBJ1-6, with 9 bases matching TRBD1. Germline CDR1 MNHNS, CDR2 SASEGT. Trimming cost V 7 bases and J 7 bases; bases outside gene matches: 2. CDR3 length: 13 residues. CDR3: CASNDRGNSPLHF. CDR3 sequence (DNA): TGTGCCAGCAACGACAGGGGGAATTCACCCCTCCACTTT.

In this sample, this clonotype turned up many times. V gene TRBV27 combines with J gene TRBJ2-5; D unresolved. Looked up from germline, CDR1 is MNHEY and CDR2 is SMNVEV (reference sequence). Deletions cut 7 bases from V and 2 bases from J, with 14 bases between. The CDR3 runs to 14 residues. The CDR3 nucleotides read TGTGCCAGCATCCTACTCGGGTTACAAGAGACCCAGTACTTC. It is translated as CASILLGLQETQYF.

This clonotype was seen many times. This rearrangement joins TRBV18 to TRBJ2-3; 7 bases fit TRBD2. The CDR3 contains 15 residues. Germline V gene data show CDR1 as KGHSH and CDR2 as LQKENI. With 2 bases clipped from V and 4 bases from J, the junction kept 6 bases outside the gene matches. This chain's CDR3 is CASSPGRGWADTQYF. In nucleotides, the CDR3 is TGTGCCAGCTCACCAGGGAGGGGATGGGCAGATACGCAGTATTTT.

This rearrangement joins TRBV7-2 to TRBJ2-6; no definite D call. This CDR3 contains 14 residues. Trimming took 1 base from V and 4 from J, leaving 5 bases between them. In germline, CDR1 is SGHTA, CDR2 FQGNSA. CDR3 coding DNA: TGTGCCAGCAGCTTAGTTTCCGGGGCCAACGTCCTGACTTTC. Protein product: CASSLVSGANVLTF.

V is TRBV7-2 and J is TRBJ2-7; D possibly corresponds to TRBD1 (5 bases). The end of the DNA aligns better with TRBJ2-1, so the J call may be wrong. Germline V CDR1 and CDR2: SGHTA, FQGNSA. This CDR3 contains 17 residues. The DNA of the CDR3 is TGTGCCAGCAGCTCAAACCCCGACAGTCCCTCCTACAATGAGCAGTTCTTC. Its protein product is CASSSNPDSPSYNEQFF.

Comments on this clonotype: With a much larger clone just one base away, this may be a read error. V is TRBV5-4 and J is TRBJ2-7; maybe TRBD2 (7 bases). The J call may be incorrect, as the DNA end agrees better with TRBJ2-1. The CDR3 has 15 amino acids. Per germline, CDR1 SGHNT and CDR2 YYREEE (reference sequence). The CDR3 DNA reads as TGTACCAGCAGCTTGGGGGGGGGGCTAATCTACGAGCAGTTCTTC. This gives the protein CTSSLGGGLIYEQFF.

The rearrangement joins TRBV11-2 to TRBJ1-2; no reliable D call. Deletions cut 3 bases from V and 8 bases from J, with 13 bases between. Germline CDR1 is SGHAT and CDR2 is FQNNGV. CDR3 length: 13 amino acids. The CDR3 DNA reads TGTGCCAGCAGCTTTGGGCCTCCCTTAGGCTACACCTTC. Its translation: CASSFGPPLGYTF.

The chain has TRBV7-2 and TRBJ1-5; no firm D call. The V gene's germline CDR1 is SGHTA and CDR2 FQGNSA. Deletions cut 5 bases from V and 3 bases from J, with 14 bases between. The CDR3 contains 15 residues. This CDR3 reads CASSQRSGDNQPQHF. The CDR3 bases are TGTGCCAGCAGCCAGAGGTCTGGGGACAATCAGCCCCAGCATTTT.

The chain is built from TRBV7-3 and TRBJ2-5, with unresolved D. CDR3 length equals 13 residues. Trimming cost V 4 bases and J 11 bases, with 17 bases left between them. Germline lookup yields CDR1 SGHTA and CDR2 FQGTGA. The CDR3 is CASSSIQMDEQYF. CDR3 bases: TGTGCCAGCAGCTCCATACAGATGGATGAGCAGTACTTC.

The sample holds many counts of this clonotype. The genes are TRBV18 and TRBJ2-1; D is uncertain. V shed 1 base and J shed 13 bases, with 8 bases lying between them. In germline, CDR1 is KGHSH, CDR2 LQKENI. CDR3 size: 11 residues. The CDR3 DNA is TGTGCCAGCTCACCACAGGATACACAGTTCTTC. It is translated as CASSPQDTQFF.